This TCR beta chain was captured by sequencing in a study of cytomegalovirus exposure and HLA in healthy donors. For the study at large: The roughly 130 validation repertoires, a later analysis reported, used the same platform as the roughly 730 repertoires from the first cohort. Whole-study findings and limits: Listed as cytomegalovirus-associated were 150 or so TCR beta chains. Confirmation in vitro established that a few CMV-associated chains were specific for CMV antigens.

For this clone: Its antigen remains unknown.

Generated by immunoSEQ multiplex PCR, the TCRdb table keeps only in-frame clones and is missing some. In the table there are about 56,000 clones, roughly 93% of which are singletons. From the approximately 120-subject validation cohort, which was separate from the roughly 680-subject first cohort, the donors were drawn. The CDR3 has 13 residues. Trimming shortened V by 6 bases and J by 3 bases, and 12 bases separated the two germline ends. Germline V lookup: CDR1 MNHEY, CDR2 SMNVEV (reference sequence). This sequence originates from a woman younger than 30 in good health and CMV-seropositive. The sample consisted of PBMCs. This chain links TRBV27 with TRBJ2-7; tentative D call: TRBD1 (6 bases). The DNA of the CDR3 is TGTGCCAGCAGACGGACAGTAAGCTACGAGCAGTACTTC. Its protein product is CASRRTVSYEQYF.